Below, 21 T cell receptor beta chains from the same sample are listed, as sequenced in a study of PD-L1 blockade in urothelial cancer. This sample's time point: peripheral blood 6 weeks after treatment start. Some clones are missing from TCRdb's copy, which holds only in-frame ones; the method was immunoSEQ multiplex PCR. The sample includes about 46,000 clones, around 85% of them seen just once. The specimen comprised PBMCs, sampled around atezolizumab (anti-PD-L1) treatment. These receptor sequences come from a man aged 45-65 years with urothelial cancer.

This sequence joins TRBV30 and TRBJ2-7; TRBD2 matches at 7 bases. The trim removed 2 bases at V and 3 bases at J, leaving 4 bases unmatched. From germline, CDR1 is GTSNPN and CDR2 SVGIG (reference sequence). This CDR3 contains 13 residues. The CDR3 DNA is TGTGCCTGGAGTCCCGGGACTAACTACGAGCAGTACTTC. It specifies CAWSPGTNYEQYF.

A few counts support this clone. The chain recombines TRBV4-2 with TRBJ2-2; 10 bases line up with TRBD2. CDR3 size: 15 residues. V lost 2 bases and J lost 4; bases outside the gene matches: 1. Germline CDR1 is LGHNA and CDR2 is YNFKEQ. The CDR3 is CASSQSGGATGELFF. CDR3 in DNA: TGTGCCAGCAGCCAAAGCGGGGGGGCCACCGGGGAGCTGTTTTTT.

The V and J genes are TRBV18 and TRBJ1-3; TRBD1 is a possible D gene (6 bases). The V end was cut by 3 bases, the J end by 6 bases, with 18 bases between. CDR3 size: 16 residues. Germline V gives CDR1 KGHSH, CDR2 LQKENI. The CDR3 region is CASSPVDRSHANTIYF. CDR3 DNA: TGTGCCAGCTCACCTGTGGACAGATCTCATGCAAACACCATATATTTT.

This chain uses TRBV15 with TRBJ2-1; TRBD2 agrees at 8 bases. This CDR3 contains 14 residues. Germline V lookup: CDR1 LNHNV, CDR2 YYDKDF (reference sequence). The V and J ends lost 3 bases and 6 bases, in that order; junction bases with no gene match: 4. The DNA of the CDR3 is TGTGCCACCAGCAGCCCTGGGACTAGCAATGAGCAGTTCTTC. Translating gives CATSSPGTSNEQFF.

V usage is TRBV4-3 and J usage is TRBJ1-2, with D possibly being TRBD1 (5 bases). Germline lookup yields CDR1 LGHNA and CDR2 YSLEER. Trimming stripped 1 base from V and 5 bases from J, with 11 bases between. This CDR3 is built from 14 residues. CDR3 in DNA: TGCGCCAGCAGCCAAGCCCAGGGTCGGTATGGCTACACCTTC. Protein product: CASSQAQGRYGYTF.

This clone was observed a single time. This sequence joins TRBV6-5 and TRBJ2-7; 7 bases align to TRBD1. The CDR3 contains 12 residues. From germline, CDR1 is MNHEY and CDR2 SVGAGI. The J segment lost 9 bases and the V segment lost 7 bases, leaving 9 bases of the junction unmatched. CDR3 protein: CASTKTGVGQYF. The CDR3 DNA reads as TGTGCCAGCACTAAAACAGGGGTGGGGCAGTACTTC.

The V and J genes are TRBV5-4 and TRBJ2-5, with unresolved D. Trimming took off 0 bases at V and 5 bases at J, with 14 bases between the two ends. Looked up from germline, CDR1 is SGHNT and CDR2 is YYREEE (reference sequence). The CDR3 runs to 15 residues. The CDR3 nucleotides read TGTGCCAGCAGCTTGGCGGCCGGGTTCACGGAGACCCAGTACTTC. It translates to CASSLAAGFTETQYF.

The chain couples TRBV19 to TRBJ2-7; 10 positions agree with TRBD2. After removal of 1 base from V and 2 bases from J, the junction contained 5 bases not matched to a gene. The CDR3 extends over 16 amino acids. Germline-derived CDR1 and CDR2 are LNHDA and SQIVND (reference sequence). The CDR3 region has the DNA TGTGCCAGTAGTATAGCCGGGACTAGCGACCCCTACGAGCAGTACTTC. Protein: CASSIAGTSDPYEQYF.

The rearrangement joins TRBV27 to TRBJ2-1; D is undetermined. CDR3 length equals 14 residues. CDR1 and CDR2 (germline): MNHEY, SMNVEV (reference sequence). V lost 4 bases and J 1 base, leaving 8 bases between the germline ends. This CDR3 is CASSSSSSYNEQFF. CDR3 sequence (DNA): TGTGCCAGCAGTTCTAGTTCATCCTACAATGAGCAGTTCTTC.

The chain has TRBV27 and TRBJ1-2; 9 bases map to TRBD1. With 8 bases clipped from V and 8 bases from J, the junction kept 18 bases outside the gene matches. This CDR3 has 16 residues. Germline loops: CDR1 MNHEY, CDR2 SMNVEV (reference sequence). The CDR3 DNA reads as TGTGCCAGCGGCCTTGCGTGGGGACAGGGTGTACTGGGCTACACCTTC. It specifies CASGLAWGQGVLGYTF.

The rearrangement links TRBV7-2 to TRBJ2-1; TRBD2 matches 13 bases. With 4 bases clipped from V and 1 base from J, the junction kept 10 bases outside the gene matches. The CDR3 has 19 residues. Germline CDR1 is SGHTA and CDR2 is FQGNSA. The CDR3 DNA reads as TGTGCCAGCAGCTCGCCACTAGCGGGGGGGCCAGGGTCCTACAATGAGCAGTTCTTC. Residues: CASSSPLAGGPGSYNEQFF.

The J gene is TRBJ1-2, the V gene TRBV4-1; D gene uncertain. V lost 0 bases and J lost 4, with 9 bases in between. Germline CDR1 is MGHRA and CDR2 is YSYEKL. This CDR3 spans 14 amino acids. CDR3 nucleotide sequence: TGCGCCAGCAGCCAAGACTTGTCCGGCTATGGCTACACCTTC. Its protein is CASSQDLSGYGYTF.

This chain joins TRBV9 and TRBJ2-1; 13 positions agree with TRBD2. Germline CDR1 SGDLS, CDR2 YYNGEE. Unmatched junction bases numbered 8, after V lost 4 bases and J lost 7 bases. This CDR3 has 16 amino acids. The CDR3 DNA is TGTGCCAGCAGCTCTACACTAGCGGGAGGGACGAATGAGCAGTTCTTC. Amino acid sequence: CASSSTLAGGTNEQFF.

The chain carries TRBV12-5 and TRBJ2-7, with D maybe TRBD2 (7 bases). The V and J ends lost 10 bases and 3 bases respectively, with 22 bases between them. Germline loops: CDR1 LGHNT, CDR2 FRNRAP. CDR3 length: 15 residues. The CDR3 region is CATEPGASGYYEQYF. As DNA, the CDR3 is TGTGCTACCGAGCCGGGGGCTAGCGGTTACTACGAGCAGTACTTC. Complete variable domain (other parts from reference TRBV12-5 and TRBJ2-7): DARVTQTPRHKVTEMGQEVTMRCQPILGHNTVFWYRQTMMQGLELLAYFRNRAPLDDSGMPKDRFSAEMPDATLATLKIQPSEPRDSAVYFCATEPGASGYYEQYFGPGTRLTVT.

In this sample, this clone turned up once. This chain joins TRBV6-5 and TRBJ2-7, with TRBD1 as a possible D gene (5 bases). The CDR3 covers 13 residues. Germline CDR1 MNHEY, CDR2 SVGAGI. The germline V and J ends were trimmed by 2 bases and 7 bases, with 12 bases remaining between them. The CDR3 sequence is CASSYGAVVEQYF. The CDR3 bases are TGTGCCAGCAGTTACGGGGCGGTCGTAGAGCAGTACTTC.

This sequence joins TRBV7-9 and TRBJ1-5, with D unclear. Germline V CDR1 and CDR2: SEHNR, FQNEAQ (reference sequence). The CDR3 contains 12 residues. The V end lost 4 bases, the J end lost 3 bases, and 4 bases lay between the germline ends. CDR3 region: CASSSVNQPQHF. CDR3 bases: TGTGCCAGCAGCTCGGTCAATCAGCCCCAGCATTTT.

V usage is TRBV6-1 and J usage is TRBJ2-7; 11 bases are shared with TRBD1. Germline V CDR1 and CDR2: MNHNS, SASEGT. Losses at the gene ends were 6 bases for V and 2 bases for J; bases not matched to a gene: 6. This CDR3 region has 15 residues. CDR3 bases: TGTGCCAGCAGCGGCCCGGGACAGGGGGCCTACGAGCAGTACTTC. Its translation: CASSGPGQGAYEQYF.

The chain joins TRBV5-6 to TRBJ2-7; a weak D match, TRBD1 (6 bases). The CDR3 length is 12 residues. Germline CDR1 reads SGHDT; CDR2 reads YYEEEE. Trimming pared 3 bases from V and 2 bases from J, leaving 6 bases between. The CDR3 protein is CASSWDTYEQYF. The CDR3 DNA follows: TGTGCCAGCAGCTGGGACACCTACGAGCAGTACTTC.

This chain links TRBV18 with TRBJ2-1, with D possibly TRBD1 on 6 matching bases. Trimming removed 3 bases from V and 6 bases from J, with 15 bases in between. Germline CDR1 is KGHSH and CDR2 is LQKENI. This CDR3 is 15 amino acids long. CDR3: CASSPEQGIINEQFF. CDR3 bases: TGTGCCAGCTCACCCGAACAGGGAATAATCAATGAGCAGTTCTTC.

The chain uses TRBV25-1 and TRBJ1-3, with 9 bases that match TRBD1. Germline lookup yields CDR1 MGHDK and CDR2 SYGVNS. The length of the CDR3 is 17 residues. J gave up 0 bases and V 3 bases, and 6 bases lay outside the gene matches. Here the CDR3 DNA reads TGTGCCAGCAGTGATTGGGACAGGGCAAGCTCTGGAAACACCATATATTTT. Amino acid sequence: CASSDWDRASSGNTIYF.

J is TRBJ2-3 and V is TRBV4-3, with TRBD2 identical over 15 bases. The V gene end was trimmed by 4 bases and the J gene end by 5 bases; junction bases not matched to a gene: 4. From germline, CDR1 is LGHNA and CDR2 YSLEER. The CDR3 consists of 16 residues. The CDR3 reads CASSLGLAGGEDTQYF. The CDR3 region has the DNA TGCGCCAGCAGCCTAGGACTAGCGGGAGGGGAAGATACGCAGTATTTT.